This is a list of T cell receptor beta chains from one sample in a study of post-analysis software for immune sequencing data. In TCRdb, the PCR reads were re-called with MiXCR into one record per CDR3 protein. Of 250,000 to 300,000 distinct CDR3 sequences in the sample, 36% were seen once. Specimen: blood. These receptors all come from a girl aged 10 to 17 with multiple sclerosis. Both conserved end residues are part of each CDR3. The order of the fields is clone size, D gene, J gene, V gene, CDR3 DNA, CDR3 protein. D genes are given only for firm matches. Size values are once, few and many counts, or a class for expanded clones, and some rows have none.

few,NA,TRBJ2-4,TRBV6-1,TGTGCCAGCAAGGAGGGGGCACGGACAGGCTACATTCAGTACTTC,CASKEGARTGYIQYF
many,NA,TRBJ1-2,TRBV7-8,TGTGCCAGCAGCCGGGCCCAGAACTATGGCTACACCTTC,CASSRAQNYGYTF
many,TRBD1,TRBJ2-1,TRBV10-3,TGTGCCATCAGCCTGGACAGGGCGAATGAGCAGTTCTTC,CAISLDRANEQFF
NA,TRBD1,TRBJ2-7,TRBV5-1,TGCGCCAGCAGCTCTTCCAAGACAGGGTTAATCGACGAGCAGTACTTC,CASSSSKTGLIDEQYF
few,NA,TRBJ2-2,TRBV29-1,TGCAGCGTCCGTCGTGGAACCGGGGAGCTGTTTTTT,CSVRRGTGELFF
NA,TRBD1,TRBJ1-6,TRBV2,TGTGCCAGCCGACCGGGACAGGATAATTCACCCCCCCACTTT,CASRPGQDNSPPHF
few,TRBD1,TRBJ1-5,TRBV20-1,TGCAGTGCTCCCGACAGGGCGGGTCGAACAAATCAGCCCCAGCATTTT,CSAPDRAGRTNQPQHF
many,NA,TRBJ1-6,TRBV6-1,TGTGCCAGCAGAAGATGGGGGCTGCTATGCAATTCACCCCTCCACTTT,CASRRWGLLCNSPLHF
NA,TRBD1,TRBJ1-1,TRBV5-1,TGCGCCAGCAGCTCGAGCACAGGGGGCAATACTGAAGCTTTCTTT,CASSSSTGGNTEAFF
many,NA,TRBJ1-5,TRBV6-1,TGTGCCAGCAGGGGGGGGATTAGCAATCAGCCCCAGCATTTT,CASRGGISNQPQHF
few,NA,TRBJ2-1,TRBV19,TGTGCCAGTAGGGCCCTACGAGCGGACAATGAGCAGTTCTTC,CASRALRADNEQFF
once,TRBD1,TRBJ2-5,TRBV29-1,TGCAGCGCCGAAGGACAGGGGGCTAAAGAGACCCAGTACTTC,CSAEGQGAKETQYF
many,NA,TRBJ1-1,TRBV12-3/TRBV12-4,TGTGCCAGCAGTTTATACAGGAACACTGAAGCTTTCTTT,CASSLYRNTEAFF
many,NA,TRBJ2-1,TRBV4-1,TGCGCCAGCAGCCAACACCAGGTGGTAGCGGACTACAATGAGCAGTTCTTC,CASSQHQVVADYNEQFF
few,NA,TRBJ1-2,TRBV20-1,TGCAGTGCCGGAACCGGGACCCAGGCCGGCTATGGCTACACCTTC,CSAGTGTQAGYGYTF
NA,NA,TRBJ2-1,TRBV5-5,TGTGCCAGCAGGGCGCGGGATGAGCAGTTCTTC,CASRARDEQFF
many,TRBD1,TRBJ1-2,TRBV12-3/TRBV12-4,TGTGCCAGCAGAGGGACAGGGTCTAACTATGGCTACACCTTC,CASRGTGSNYGYTF